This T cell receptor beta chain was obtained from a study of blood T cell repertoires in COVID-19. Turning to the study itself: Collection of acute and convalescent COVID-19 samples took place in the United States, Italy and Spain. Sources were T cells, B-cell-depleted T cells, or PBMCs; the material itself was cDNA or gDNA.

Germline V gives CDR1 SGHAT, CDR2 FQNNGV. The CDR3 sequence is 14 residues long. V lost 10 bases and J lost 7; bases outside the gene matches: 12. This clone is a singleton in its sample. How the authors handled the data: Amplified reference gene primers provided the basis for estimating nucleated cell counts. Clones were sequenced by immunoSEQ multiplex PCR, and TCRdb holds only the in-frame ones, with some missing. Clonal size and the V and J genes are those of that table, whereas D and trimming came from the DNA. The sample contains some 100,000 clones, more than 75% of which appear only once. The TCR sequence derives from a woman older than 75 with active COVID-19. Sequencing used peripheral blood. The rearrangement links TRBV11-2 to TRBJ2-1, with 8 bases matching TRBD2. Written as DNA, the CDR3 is TGTGCCACCGAACCTGGACTAGCTGGTAATGAGCAGTTCTTC. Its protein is CATEPGLAGNEQFF.